A selection of T cell receptor beta chains follows, all from one sample in a study of PD-1 blockade in classical Hodgkin lymphoma. Libraries were prepared by immunoSEQ multiplex PCR; TCRdb keeps only in-frame clonotypes and omits some of them. The sample shows fewer than 40,000 clones, 88% of them seen only once. Sequenced sample: CD4+ T cells from blood. These receptors all stem from a human donor with classical Hodgkin lymphoma. CDR3s include the opening cysteine and the closing phenylalanine or tryptophan. The D gene is left open where the match is weak. Where a row states a size, it is once, few, many or the class of an expanded clone; other rows omit it.

d_call	j_call	clone_size	v_call	cdr3_aa	cdr3_nt
.	TRBJ2-5	.	TRBV6-5	CASSYAPRSDETQYF	TGTGCCAGCAGTTACGCCCCCCGGTCCGACGAGACCCAGTACTTC
.	TRBJ2-1	.	TRBV7-2	CASSQSFNEQFF	TGTGCCAGCAGCCAATCCTTCAATGAGCAGTTCTTC
TRBD2	TRBJ2-2	.	TRBV6-1	CASKGGRVYTGELFF	TGTGCCAGCAAAGGCGGGAGGGTCTACACCGGGGAGCTGTTTTTT
TRBD1	TRBJ1-1	.	TRBV28	CASSLTGGLNTEAFF	TGTGCCAGCAGTTTAACAGGGGGCTTGAACACTGAAGCTTTCTTT
.	TRBJ1-4	.	TRBV6-5	CASRGVEREKLFF	TGTGCCAGCAGGGGAGTGGAGAGGGAAAAACTGTTTTTT
.	TRBJ1-5	.	TRBV11-2	CASSLGQPNQPQHF	TGTGCCAGCAGCTTAGGACAGCCCAATCAGCCCCAGCATTTT
TRBD2	TRBJ2-1	.	TRBV9	CASSVGTSVSYNEQFF	TGTGCCAGCAGCGTAGGAACTAGCGTCTCCTACAATGAGCAGTTCTTC
.	TRBJ2-1	.	TRBV5-1	CASSSGLHRHEQFF	TGCGCCAGCAGCTCGGGACTCCACCGGCATGAGCAGTTCTTC
.	TRBJ1-1	.	TRBV11-3	CASSLTGGTEAFF	TGTGCCAGCAGCTTAACAGGAGGCACTGAAGCTTTCTTT
.	TRBJ1-2	few	TRBV6-1	CASSPTGATYGYTF	TGTGCCAGCAGTCCCACGGGGGCTACCTATGGCTACACCTTC
.	TRBJ1-4	.	TRBV11-2	CASSFSSNEKLFF	TGTGCCAGCAGCTTTTCCAGTAATGAAAAACTGTTTTTT
.	TRBJ1-1	once	TRBV28	CASSSGVRSEAFF	TGTGCCAGCAGTTCGGGCGTCCGCTCTGAAGCTTTCTTT
.	TRBJ1-2	.	TRBV9	CASSVVDGQTGANYGYTF	TGTGCCAGCAGCGTAGTGGACGGACAGACCGGAGCTAACTATGGCTACACCTTC
.	TRBJ1-1	.	TRBV5-1	CASSRGKPREAFF	TGCGCCAGCAGCCGAGGTAAACCGCGTGAAGCTTTCTTT
.	TRBJ1-5	.	TRBV28	CASSFPQGGNQPQHF	TGTGCCAGCAGTTTCCCTCAGGGAGGCAATCAGCCCCAGCATTTT
TRBD1	TRBJ1-2	.	TRBV19	CASSMRTGGGYTF	TGTGCCAGTAGCATGAGGACAGGGGGTGGCTACACCTTC
.	TRBJ1-2	few	TRBV18	CASSGIEGYTF	TGTGCCAGCTCGGGAATCGAAGGCTACACCTTC
.	TRBJ1-2	.	TRBV6-5	CASSYSAGGRFGYTF	TGTGCCAGCAGTTACTCGGCGGGGGGGCGCTTTGGCTACACCTTC
.	TRBJ2-3	.	TRBV7-8	CASSFPMRGTSTDTQYF	TGTGCCAGCAGCTTCCCGATGAGGGGGACTAGCACAGATACGCAGTATTTT
.	TRBJ2-7	few	TRBV6-5	CASSRKNSGSYEQYF	TGTGCCAGCAGTCGTAAGAATAGCGGTTCCTACGAGCAGTACTTC
TRBD2	TRBJ2-1	.	TRBV7-3	CASSSGLAGNYNEQFF	TGTGCCAGCAGCTCCGGACTAGCGGGGAACTACAATGAGCAGTTCTTC
.	TRBJ1-4	.	TRBV9	CASSVGSIIGEKLFF	TGTGCCAGCAGCGTAGGTTCGATAATAGGCGAAAAACTGTTTTTT
TRBD1	TRBJ1-4	.	TRBV5-1	CASSPTGVATNEKLFF	TGCGCCAGCAGCCCGACAGGGGTTGCAACTAATGAAAAACTGTTTTTT
TRBD1	TRBJ2-7	.	TRBV11-3	CASSPGTGPYEQYF	TGTGCCAGCAGCCCCGGGACAGGGCCCTACGAGCAGTACTTC
.	TRBJ2-2	.	TRBV20-1	CSATRTGELFF	TGCAGTGCTACTAGGACCGGGGAGCTGTTTTTT
TRBD2	TRBJ2-3	.	TRBV2	CASKQGLATDTQYF	TGTGCCAGCAAGCAGGGACTAGCAACAGATACGCAGTATTTT